This T cell receptor beta chain was retrieved from a study of response to subunit inactivated influenza vaccine. This clonotype was seen a handful of times. Germline CDR1 reads SGHTA; CDR2 reads FQGTGA. The CDR3 has 16 residues. V was shortened by 5 bases and J by 0 bases, with 14 bases between the two germline ends. From the RT-PCR reads, TCRdb called clonotypes with MiXCR, one entry per CDR3 protein. The sample has hundreds of thousands of distinct CDR3 sequences, approximately 15% seen once. The material was PBMCs from blood, obtained 14 to 15 days before vaccination. The sequence was obtained from a man between 45 and 60 years old who received an inactivated influenza vaccine. J is TRBJ2-1 and V is TRBV7-3, with D perhaps matching TRBD2 (6 bases). In DNA, the CDR3 is TGTGCCAGCAGCCCGGACTACCTAAGCTCCTACAATGAGCAGTTCTTC. Amino acid sequence: CASSPDYLSSYNEQFF.